Reported below is one T cell receptor beta chain. This specimen comes from a study of blood T cell repertoires in COVID-19. Authors' analysis steps: Amplification of reference gene primers was used by the study to estimate nucleated cell counts. Sequencing was performed with immunoSEQ multiplex PCR; in TCRdb, only in-frame clones are kept and a portion is missing. The V and J calls and the clone size are those of that table, but D and trimming were determined from the DNA. The repertoire holds 350,000 to 450,000 clones, with roughly nine tenths as singletons. The CDR3 extends over 14 amino acids. With V trimmed by 2 bases and J by 8 bases, 5 bases remained unmatched. Germline V gene data show CDR1 as LGHDT and CDR2 as YNNKEL (reference sequence). Within 2 weeks before study entry, exposed participants met a COVID-19 case.

The source material was PBMCs or T cells enriched from blood (not recorded which). V usage is TRBV3-1 (or the pseudogene TRBV3-2) and J usage is TRBJ1-4; 7 bases fit TRBD1. The TCR sequence derives from a woman in her thirties or forties who had been exposed to COVID-19. CDR3 in DNA: TGTGCCAGCAGCCAAACCCAGGGGGGCGAAAAACTGTTTTTT. Its translation is CASSQTQGGEKLFF.